Below, 19 T cell receptor beta chains from the same sample are listed, as sequenced in a study of cytomegalovirus exposure and HLA in healthy donors. Amplification used 60 Vbeta primers and 13 Jbeta primers. The repertoire was sequenced with immunoSEQ multiplex PCR; TCRdb's copy has only in-frame clones and lacks some. The sample consists of fewer than 250,000 clones, approximately 80% of them appearing once. Material: PBMCs. These receptors all come from a girl aged 10 to 17 in good health and CMV-seronegative.

The chain couples TRBV27 to TRBJ2-3; 9 bases line up with TRBD1. Trimming at V came to 6 bases and at J to 2 bases, leaving 9 bases not matched to a gene. Germline loops: CDR1 MNHEY, CDR2 SMNVEV (reference sequence). This CDR3 region has 16 residues. CDR3 protein: CASSRQQGATTDTQYF. CDR3 coding DNA: TGTGCCAGCAGCCGTCAACAGGGGGCTACCACAGATACGCAGTATTTT.

The chain recombines TRBV9 with TRBJ1-6; 7 positions agree with TRBD1. Germline V gene lookup returns CDR1 SGDLS and CDR2 YYNGEE. Losses at the gene ends were 0 bases for V and 10 bases for J; bases not matched to a gene: 7. The CDR3 is made up of 15 amino acids. The DNA for the CDR3 is TGTGCCAGCAGCGTAGGACAGGGTAGTCACTCACCCCTCCACTTT. This translates into CASSVGQGSHSPLHF.

CDR3 region: CASSLPGQGTVGTEAFF. The CDR3 nucleotides are TGTGCCAGCAGTTTACCGGGACAGGGAACTGTGGGAACTGAAGCTTTCTTT. The chain recombines TRBV28 with TRBJ1-1; the match to TRBD1 covers 9 bases. Germline V lookup: CDR1 MDHEN, CDR2 SYDVKM. This CDR3 comprises 17 residues. V trimming: 2 bases; J trimming: 5 bases; junction bases outside the gene matches: 12.

The chain carries TRBV5-1 and TRBJ1-2; D uncertain. This CDR3 spans 14 amino acids. V dropped 1 base and J dropped 3 bases, with 10 bases sitting between them. From germline, CDR1 is SGHRS and CDR2 YFSETQ. The CDR3: CASSLNRADYGYTF. CDR3 DNA: TGCGCCAGCAGCTTGAATCGAGCGGACTATGGCTACACCTTC.

The chain has TRBV7-2 and TRBJ2-7; D may be TRBD2 (6 bases). V lost 1 base to trimming and J lost 2 bases, with 15 bases between them. CDR1 is SGHTA and CDR2 is FQGNSA in the germline V gene. The CDR3 runs 16 residues. The CDR3 protein is CASSLEPSGRTYEQYF. CDR3 DNA sequence: TGTGCCAGCAGCTTAGAACCCAGCGGGCGAACCTACGAGCAGTACTTC.

The chain couples TRBV9 to TRBJ2-5; tentatively, D is TRBD1 (6 bases). Germline V gives CDR1 SGDLS, CDR2 YYNGEE. V lost 6 bases and J 1 base, leaving 16 bases between the germline ends. The CDR3 length is 15 residues. This chain's CDR3 is CASTPGQTRQETQYF. Here the CDR3 DNA reads TGTGCCAGCACACCTGGACAGACCCGCCAAGAGACCCAGTACTTC.

This clone was found many times. The chain uses TRBV4-3 and TRBJ1-1; 7 bases map to TRBD1. Unmatched junction bases numbered 16, after V lost 5 bases and J lost 1 base. The CDR3 runs 18 residues. Germline loops: CDR1 LGHNA, CDR2 YSLEER. This chain's CDR3 is CASSKGRSQGVTNTEAFF. The DNA for the CDR3 is TGCGCCAGCAGCAAAGGGCGTTCGCAGGGGGTGACGAACACTGAAGCTTTCTTT.

This clone was counted only a few times. V gene TRBV6-5 combines with J gene TRBJ2-7, with D tentatively TRBD2 (5 bases). Germline-derived CDR1 and CDR2 are MNHEY and SVGAGI. Between the trimmed V and J ends, which lost 3 bases and 9 bases, there was a span of 12 bases. The CDR3 has 12 residues. The CDR3 DNA follows: TGTGCCAGCAGTTATGGGTGGAGGTGGCAGTACTTC. Translation: CASSYGWRWQYF.

This clone was seen a single time. V is TRBV30 and J is TRBJ2-1; D gene ambiguous. The length of the CDR3 is 14 residues. V dropped 7 bases and J dropped 0 bases, with 13 bases sitting between them. Germline V gives CDR1 GTSNPN, CDR2 SVGIG (reference sequence). CDR3 in amino acids: CASATTSSYNEQFF. Here the CDR3 DNA reads TGTGCCTCCGCCACTACGAGCTCCTACAATGAGCAGTTCTTC.

The table lists this clone with a few counts. This rearrangement joins TRBV6-5 to TRBJ1-3; D is unresolved. The CDR3 is made up of 11 amino acids. V lost 5 bases, J lost 9 bases, and 8 bases lay in between. CDR1 and CDR2 (germline): MNHEY, SVGAGI. The CDR3 spells CASSQLGTIYF. The CDR3 DNA follows: TGTGCCAGCAGTCAACTAGGCACCATATATTTT.

This clone was counted a single time. The V and J genes are TRBV27 and TRBJ2-7; 14 positions agree with TRBD2. V shed 3 bases, J shed 1 base, and the junction held 2 bases outside the gene matches. The CDR3 loop spans 16 amino acids. Germline assignment: CDR1 MNHEY and CDR2 SMNVEV (reference sequence). The CDR3: CASSFGTSGGSYEQYF. The CDR3 region has the DNA TGTGCCAGCAGTTTCGGGACTAGCGGGGGTTCCTACGAGCAGTACTTC.

V usage is TRBV4-3 and J usage is TRBJ2-5; 10 bases fit TRBD2. CDR3 size: 16 residues. The V and J ends lost 0 bases and 6 bases, in that order; junction bases with no gene match: 7. Germline CDR1 reads LGHNA; CDR2 reads YSLEER. The DNA of the CDR3 is TGCGCCAGCAGCCAAGATCAGCGGGGGGGCCCGCAGACCCAGTACTTC. It is translated as CASSQDQRGGPQTQYF.

The chain recombines TRBV4-1 with TRBJ2-2; the D gene is possibly TRBD1 (6 bases). Germline loops: CDR1 MGHRA, CDR2 YSYEKL. The CDR3 extends over 18 amino acids. Trimming took off 1 base at V and 0 bases at J, with 15 bases between the two ends. DNA for the CDR3: TGCGCCAGCAGCCAAGGGACAGACCCGACTCCGAACACCGGGGAGCTGTTTTTT. Translating it yields CASSQGTDPTPNTGELFF.

The V call is TRBV6-6, the J call TRBJ2-5, with TRBD1 identical over 8 bases. V dropped 0 bases and J dropped 3; count of bases not matched to a gene: 6. The CDR3 consists of 16 residues. The germline V gene has CDR1 MNHNY and CDR2 SVGAGI (reference sequence). The CDR3 protein is CASSYSPGQDKETQYF. The CDR3 nucleotides read TGTGCCAGCAGTTACTCCCCGGGACAGGATAAAGAGACCCAGTACTTC.

The chain joins TRBV7-9 to TRBJ1-6, with TRBD1 identical over 8 bases. The CDR3 contains 17 residues. Trimming took 2 bases from V and 10 from J; bases not matched to a gene: 13. Looked up from germline, CDR1 is SEHNR and CDR2 is FQNEAQ (reference sequence). CDR3 in amino acids: CASSLRKAGTGSSPLHF. The CDR3 DNA reads TGTGCCAGCAGCTTACGGAAAGCCGGGACAGGTTCATCACCCCTCCACTTT.

The CDR3 nucleotides are TGTGCCAGCAGTGTACAGGGGTATAGCAATCAGCCCCAGCATTTT. This translates into CASSVQGYSNQPQHF. The V call is TRBV6-6, the J call TRBJ1-5, with TRBD1 identical over 7 bases. V gave up 5 bases and J gave up 0 bases; unmatched junction bases: 4. Looked up from germline, CDR1 is MNHNY and CDR2 is SVGAGI (reference sequence). The CDR3 is made up of 15 amino acids.

The CDR3 DNA reads TGTGCCAGCAGCTCCTCGACAGGGGGGAATTCACCCCTCCACTTT. This encodes CASSSSTGGNSPLHF. V gene TRBV9 combines with J gene TRBJ1-6; 9 bases match TRBD1. The CDR3 totals 15 residues. V shed 4 bases, J shed 7 bases, and the junction held 6 bases outside the gene matches. Germline lookup yields CDR1 SGDLS and CDR2 YYNGEE. The full variable domain, in which reference TRBV9 and TRBJ1-6 provide the parts outside the CDR3, is DSGVTQTPKHLITATGQRVTLRCSPRSGDLSVYWYQQSLDQGLQFLIQYYNGEERAKGNILERFSAQQFPDLHSELNLSSLELGDSALYFCASSSSTGGNSPLHFGNGTRLTVT.

The chain combines TRBV28 with TRBJ2-7; a possible D gene is TRBD1 (6 bases). V was trimmed by 5 bases and J by 2 bases, leaving 10 bases between them. The CDR3 is 13 amino acids. Germline assignment: CDR1 MDHEN and CDR2 SYDVKM. The CDR3 coding sequence is TGTGCCAGCAGTCCCCGGGACACCTACGAGCAGTACTTC. Its translation: CASSPRDTYEQYF.

Only one count was recorded for this clone. This chain joins TRBV2 and TRBJ2-6, with 8 bases aligning to TRBD2. V lost 7 bases and J lost 2; bases outside the gene matches: 10. Germline loops: CDR1 SNHLY, CDR2 FYNNEI. The CDR3 loop spans 17 amino acids. CDR3 loop: CASTSSGGGTGANVLTF. The CDR3 nucleotides read TGTGCCAGCACCTCCTCCGGGGGGGGGACTGGGGCCAACGTCCTGACTTTC.